A selection of T cell receptor beta chains follows, all from one sample in a study of CD8 T cells in ankylosing spondylitis. From the 5' RACE reads, TCRdb called clonotypes with MiXCR, one entry per CDR3 protein. This table holds some 840,000 distinct CDR3 sequences, roughly 12% found once. The sequencing sample was made of blood, either unsorted or a sorted T cell fraction (not recorded which). These TCRs come from a male donor with ankylosing spondylitis. Each CDR3 is given with its conserved first and last residue. The order of the fields is clone size, J gene, V gene, D gene, CDR3 protein, CDR3 DNA. A D gene is named only where the DNA matches it firmly. Some rows have no size entry. The others give once, few or many, or a class for an expanded clone.

>few|TRBJ2-7|TRBV20-1|.
CSAREGLRNSYEQYF
TGCAGTGCTAGAGAGGGGCTAAGAAACTCCTACGAGCAGTACTTC
>few|TRBJ2-1|TRBV15|.
CATKRAGRDSYNEQFF
TGTGCCACCAAGAGGGCGGGGCGGGACTCCTACAATGAGCAGTTCTTC
>many|TRBJ2-1|TRBV4-1|TRBD1
CASSPFPGQGGSSSYNEQFF
TGCGCCAGCAGCCCCTTTCCCGGACAGGGTGGTAGCAGTTCCTACAATGAGCAGTTCTTC
>.|TRBJ1-1|TRBV20-1|.
CSAVRGMNTEAFF
TGCAGTGCCGTCCGCGGGATGAACACTGAAGCTTTCTTT
>few|TRBJ2-2|TRBV20-1|.
CSARDRRVGGELFF
TGCAGTGCTAGAGATCGAAGGGTTGGCGGGGAGCTGTTTTTT
>few|TRBJ2-1|TRBV7-6|TRBD2
CASSLGPPASGRWNEQFF
TGTGCCAGCAGCTTAGGGCCCCCGGCTAGCGGGAGGTGGAATGAGCAGTTCTTC
>.|TRBJ2-3|TRBV20-1|.
CSASGGVTGTDTQYF
TGCAGTGCTAGCGGCGGGGTAACAGGCACAGATACGCAGTATTTT
>many|TRBJ2-7|TRBV29-1|.
CSVEERGRVPYEQYF
TGCAGCGTTGAGGAAAGAGGCAGGGTTCCCTACGAGCAGTACTTC
>few|TRBJ1-1|TRBV6-1|TRBD1
CASSRRQGKGNTEAFF
TGTGCCAGCAGTCGTCGACAGGGGAAGGGAAACACTGAAGCTTTCTTT
>.|TRBJ1-4|TRBV5-5|.
CASSLGLRDTNEKLFF
TGTGCCAGCAGCTTGGGTTTAAGGGACACTAATGAAAAACTGTTTTTT
>.|TRBJ1-1|TRBV7-9|.
CACPYLAGLSTEAFF
TGTGCCTGCCCGTATTTGGCAGGGCTGAGCACTGAAGCTTTCTTT
>.|TRBJ2-1|TRBV18|.
CASSPPRLYNEQFF
TGTGCCAGCTCACCACCCCGGTTATACAATGAGCAGTTCTTC
>few|TRBJ2-3|TRBV20-1|TRBD2
CSATLASGRGSTDTQYF
TGCAGTGCCACTTTGGCTAGCGGGCGGGGAAGCACAGATACGCAGTATTTT
>many|TRBJ2-7|TRBV5-1|.
CASSLADEQYF
TGTGCCAGCAGCTTAGCGGACGAGCAGTACTTC
>few|TRBJ2-3|TRBV5-1|.
CASSYSDHGATQYF
TGCGCCAGCAGCTATTCGGACCACGGTGCGACGCAGTATTTT
>few|TRBJ2-3|TRBV7-2|.
CASSLQGYDTQYF
TGTGCCAGCAGCTTACAGGGGTATGATACGCAGTATTTT
>many|TRBJ1-1|TRBV20-1|TRBD1
CSARRGPFEAFF
TGCAGTGCTAGAAGGGGGCCGTTTGAAGCTTTCTTT
>many|TRBJ1-3|TRBV10-3|.
CAIRSTTGPGNTIYF
TGTGCCATCAGGTCCACAACAGGGCCTGGAAACACCATATATTTT
>many|TRBJ1-6|TRBV4-3|TRBD1
CASSRQGRNSPLHF
TGCGCCAGCAGCCGACAGGGTCGCAATTCACCCCTCCACTTT
>once|TRBJ2-5|TRBV2|TRBD2
CASSELAGVGETQYF
TGTGCCAGCAGTGAATTAGCGGGAGTTGGGGAGACCCAGTACTTC
>few|TRBJ2-1|TRBV20-1|TRBD2
CSATSGKDGYNEQFF
TGCAGTGCAACTAGCGGGAAGGATGGCTACAATGAGCAGTTCTTC
>few|TRBJ2-7|TRBV20-1|TRBD2
CSARDGGESGYEQYF
TGCAGTGCTAGAGATGGGGGGGAGAGTGGCTACGAGCAGTACTTC
>.|TRBJ1-1|TRBV28|.
CASSLPGRVAFF
TGTGCCAGCAGTCTACCAGGGCGAGTAGCTTTCTTT
>few|TRBJ2-2|TRBV9|TRBD2
CASSSRTSGTTGELFF
TGTGCCAGCAGCTCTCGGACTAGCGGTACCACCGGGGAGCTGTTTTTT
>many|TRBJ1-1|TRBV20-1|TRBD1
CSARDRRRFGTEAFF
TGCAGTGCTAGGGACAGGAGGCGGTTTGGCACTGAAGCTTTCTTT
>.|TRBJ2-1|TRBV28|.
CASSLKGRRSTYNEQFF
TGTGCCAGCAGTTTAAAGGGCAGGCGTTCAACCTACAATGAGCAGTTCTTC
>.|TRBJ1-1|TRBV12-3/TRBV12-4|.
CASSPGGNLNTEAFF
TGTGCCAGCAGTCCCGGTGGGAACTTGAACACTGAAGCTTTCTTT
>.|TRBJ1-5|TRBV15|.
CATSRDLGASNQPQHF
TGTGCCACCAGCAGAGATTTAGGGGCTAGCAATCAGCCCCAGCATTTT
>many|TRBJ1-4|TRBV29-1|TRBD1
CSALTGGEGKLFF
TGCAGCGCTCTGACAGGGGGCGAAGGAAAACTGTTTTTT
>.|TRBJ2-1|TRBV5-5|.
CASLRGGSLREQFF
TGTGCCAGCCTTAGGGGCGGCAGTCTACGGGAGCAGTTCTTC
>.|TRBJ2-2|TRBV20-1|.
CSVMGETGELFF
TGCAGCGTCATGGGCGAAACCGGGGAGCTGTTTTTT
>.|TRBJ2-5|TRBV18|.
CASSPRVPDVAQETQYF
TGTGCCAGCTCACCACGTGTTCCGGACGTGGCTCAAGAGACCCAGTACTTC
>.|TRBJ2-5|TRBV6-1|TRBD2
CASSEPGGETQYF
TGTGCCAGCAGTGAACCGGGGGGAGAGACCCAGTACTTC
>many|TRBJ2-1|TRBV12-3/TRBV12-4|.
CASSLGVSAGEQFF
TGTGCCAGCAGTTTGGGGGTTAGCGCCGGTGAGCAGTTCTTC
>.|TRBJ2-1|TRBV6-6|.
CASSFDWHNEQFF
TGTGCCAGCAGCTTTGACTGGCACAATGAGCAGTTCTTC
>.|TRBJ2-4|TRBV30|.
CAWSGWKNIQYF
TGTGCCTGGTCGGGTTGGAAAAACATTCAGTACTTC
>few|TRBJ1-4|TRBV5-1|TRBD1
CASSSGGGGEKLFF
TGCGCCAGCAGCTCAGGGGGTGGAGGCGAAAAACTGTTTTTT
>.|TRBJ2-2|TRBV27|TRBD1
CASSTGTGRTGELFF
TGTGCCAGCAGCACCGGGACAGGGAGGACCGGGGAGCTGTTTTTT
>.|TRBJ2-7|TRBV13|.
CASSSRVSSYEQYF
TGTGCCAGCAGCTCTAGGGTTAGCTCCTACGAGCAGTACTTC
>.|TRBJ2-6|TRBV27|.
CASRPGIGANVLTF
TGTGCCAGCAGACCCGGGATTGGGGCCAACGTCCTGACTTTC